This TCR beta chain was sequenced for a study of T cells expressing NK-cell markers. Libraries used 5'RACE template switching adding universal primer site and UMIs. With the 5' RACE reads reprocessed, TCRdb shows one record per CDR3 protein and no DNA. The table for this sample gives about 550,000 distinct CDR3 sequences. Overall study results and limits: It is unclear if expanded NKG2C-expressing clones target HCMV antigens.

With respect to this clonotype: Its antigen is still unknown.

The sequence came from a young man in good health. Sequencing used blood T cells: a sorted CD56 or NKG2C T cell subset, CD4+ or CD8+ T cells, or bulk PBMC T cells (not recorded which).

The CDR3 reads CASSLPGTGDTEAFF. The chain joins TRBV7-8 to TRBJ1-1; TCRdb's D gene call, TRBD1, goes unchecked for lack of DNA. The CDR3 contains 15 residues. Per the germline V gene, CDR1 is SGHVS and CDR2 is FQNEAQ.